The T cell receptor (beta chain) described here comes from a study of blood T cell repertoires in COVID-19. Source study methods: Reference gene primers were amplified, and this amplification served to estimate nucleated cell counts. Measured with immunoSEQ multiplex PCR; TCRdb has only the in-frame clones, and not every one. Clone size and the V and J calls come from that table; the DNA yielded D and trimming. The repertoire holds roughly 400,000 clones, with approximately 90% as singletons. Cohorts were assigned according to the clinical history that participants reported. In germline, CDR1 is KGHDR, CDR2 SFDVKD. The V and J ends lost 3 bases and 1 base respectively, with 8 bases between them. The CDR3 runs to 15 residues.

The sequencing input was PBMCs or T cells enriched from blood (not recorded which). The chain joins TRBV24-1 to TRBJ2-2; tentatively, D is TRBD1 (5 bases). The TCR sequence derives from a man aged 25 to 40 who had recovered from COVID-19. Here the CDR3 reads CATSDPTGNTGELFF. The DNA of the CDR3 is TGTGCCACCAGTGATCCTACAGGGAACACCGGGGAGCTGTTTTTT.